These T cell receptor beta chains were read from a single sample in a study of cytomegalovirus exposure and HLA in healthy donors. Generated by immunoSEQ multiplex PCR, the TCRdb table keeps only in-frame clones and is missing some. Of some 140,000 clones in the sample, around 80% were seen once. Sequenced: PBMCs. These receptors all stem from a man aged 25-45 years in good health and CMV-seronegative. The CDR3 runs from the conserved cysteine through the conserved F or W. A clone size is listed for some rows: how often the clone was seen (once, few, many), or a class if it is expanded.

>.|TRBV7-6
CASSPAEAGGTAQYF
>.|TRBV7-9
CASSLIGGSAEAFF
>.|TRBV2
CASSTRDRSNTEAFF
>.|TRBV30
CAWSERTGINQPQHF
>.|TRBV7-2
CASSQGLRNTGELFF
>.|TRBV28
CASSSGKGLNYGYTF
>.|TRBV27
CASRATYGTYASYEQYF
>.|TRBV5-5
CASSLLVGTEAFF
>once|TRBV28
CASSFLGTGPSYEQYF
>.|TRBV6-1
CASASSRLINSPLHF
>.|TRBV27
CASKLLERSEQYF
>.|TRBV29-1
CSVPLVGEWADTQYF
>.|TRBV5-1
CASSPRAGGPSDTQYF
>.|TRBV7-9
CASSPGSLSSYEQYF
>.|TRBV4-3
CASSQGASGRLYEQYF
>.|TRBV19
CASRTPVAPEAFF
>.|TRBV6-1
CASSEAGRRWGELFF
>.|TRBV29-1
CSVDNGPSGTSRDEQYF
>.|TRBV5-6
CASSQFSGTSRYNEQFF
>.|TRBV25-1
CASSGQNKNIQYF
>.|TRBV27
CASSLATGVGYTF
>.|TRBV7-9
CSSSLGQSEAFF
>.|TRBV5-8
CASSLSSGVVYSNQPQHF
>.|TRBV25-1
CASSQYGPGEQYF
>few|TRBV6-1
CASSETSGNANDEQYF
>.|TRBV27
CASSLSRNEQFF
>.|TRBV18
CASSADGTDHYGYTF
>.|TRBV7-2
CASSLLKNRGGTGNIQYF
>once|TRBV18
CASSPPSTYSYEQYF
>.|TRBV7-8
CASIQLGTRGTQYF
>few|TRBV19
CASTPTGGGQPQHF
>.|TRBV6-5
CASSYSGLHTQYF
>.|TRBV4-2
CASSRNRGYEQFF
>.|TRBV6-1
CASSATVNTEAFF
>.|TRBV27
CASSTRQGSRYEAFF
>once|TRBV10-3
CAISESRREGPETQYF
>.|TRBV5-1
CASRGQRRTSGRGLPYEQYF
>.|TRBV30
CAWSVFPVGTRPYEQYF
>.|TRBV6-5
CASSYGGGGPGYF
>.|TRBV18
CASSPVAGYGYTF